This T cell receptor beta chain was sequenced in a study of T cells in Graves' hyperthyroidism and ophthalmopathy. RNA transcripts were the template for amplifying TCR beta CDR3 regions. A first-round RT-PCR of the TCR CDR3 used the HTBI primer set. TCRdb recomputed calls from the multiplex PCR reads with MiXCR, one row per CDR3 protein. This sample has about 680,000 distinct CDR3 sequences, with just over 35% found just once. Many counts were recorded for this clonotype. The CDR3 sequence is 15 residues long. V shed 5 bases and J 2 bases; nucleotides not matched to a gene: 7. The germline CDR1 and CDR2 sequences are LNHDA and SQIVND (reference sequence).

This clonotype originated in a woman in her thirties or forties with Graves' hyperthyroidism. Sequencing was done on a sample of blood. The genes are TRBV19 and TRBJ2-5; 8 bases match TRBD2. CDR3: CASSLQRGGQETQYF. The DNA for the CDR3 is TGTGCCAGTAGTCTACAACGCGGGGGGCAAGAGACCCAGTACTTC.